Reported below is one T cell receptor (beta chain). The V segment lost 4 bases and the J segment 5 bases; nucleotides outside the gene matches: 9. Germline V CDR1 and CDR2: SGHRS, YFSETQ. This CDR3 is 15 amino acids long. This record comes from a study of blood T cells in healthy people across ages. Combining a sample-barcoded 5' primer with a J-beta primer mix, a second PCR ran for roughly 6 to 11 cycles. TCRdb called the 5' RACE reads again in MiXCR, with one record for every CDR3 protein. The sample lists more than 600,000 distinct CDR3 sequences; 25% were seen once. These sequences were also reported in another study, on T cells of mothers and their children.

The chain couples TRBV5-1 to TRBJ2-5; TRBD1 aligns across 9 bases. The sequencing input was blood. The TCR was taken from a boy between 5 and 17 years old in good health. The CDR3 nucleotides read TGCGCCAGCAGCGACTCCGGGACAGGGAGCGAGACCCAGTACTTC. It is translated as CASSDSGTGSETQYF.